Presented here are 18 T cell receptor beta chains from one specimen sequenced in a study of blood T cell repertoires in COVID-19. Using immunoSEQ multiplex PCR, the repertoire was profiled, and TCRdb retains in-frame clones only, with some absent. The sample contains roughly 40,000 clones, over 80% of which appear only once. Sequences were obtained from peripheral blood. These receptors all come from a woman aged 40-49 years with acute or convalescent COVID-19.

The chain joins TRBV19 to TRBJ2-6; D is perhaps TRBD2 (5 bases). The CDR3 sequence is 17 residues long. Trimming shortened V by 11 bases and J by 1 base, and 21 bases separated the two germline ends. Germline-derived CDR1 and CDR2 are LNHDA and SQIVND (reference sequence). CDR3 region: CAAQGPVRVSGANVLTF. As DNA, the CDR3 is TGTGCCGCACAAGGCCCGGTGAGGGTTTCTGGGGCCAACGTCCTGACTTTC.

The chain uses TRBV7-8 and TRBJ1-1, with D tentatively TRBD1 (6 bases). The germline CDR1 and CDR2 sequences are SGHVS and FQNEAQ. The length of the CDR3 is 12 residues. V was trimmed by 5 bases and J by 6 bases, leaving 10 bases between them. The CDR3 region has the DNA TGTGCCAGCAGCGGGAGGGGGGCTGAAGCTTTCTTT. Translation gives CASSGRGAEAFF.

This chain connects TRBV14 to TRBJ2-1, with 12 nucleotides matching TRBD2. This CDR3 has 20 amino acids. Losses at the gene ends were 5 bases for V and 7 bases for J; bases not matched to a gene: 21. The germline V gene has CDR1 SGHDN and CDR2 FVKESK. CDR3 region: CASSSARTSGVRSGRNEQFF. CDR3 coding DNA: TGTGCCAGCAGCAGTGCCAGGACTAGCGGGGTAAGGTCAGGGAGGAATGAGCAGTTCTTC.

The sample holds one count of this clone. This chain joins TRBV4-3 and TRBJ1-1; D is undetermined. CDR3 length equals 13 residues. Trimming pared 6 bases from V and 8 bases from J, leaving 16 bases between. From germline, CDR1 is LGHNA and CDR2 YSLEER. CDR3 residues: CASSRAGGREAFF. Here the CDR3 DNA reads TGCGCCAGCAGTCGGGCCGGTGGGAGGGAAGCTTTCTTT.

In DNA, the CDR3 is TGTGCCAGCAGCCCGGAAGGGACAGGGGGGAAGTACTTCTACAATGAGCAGTTCTTC. It codes for CASSPEGTGGKYFYNEQFF. The chain employs TRBV7-3 and TRBJ2-1; TRBD1 agrees at 11 bases. The junction had 15 bases not matched to a gene; V was cut back by 5 bases and J by 3 bases. Germline CDR1 and CDR2: SGHTA and FQGTGA. The CDR3 is 19 amino acids.

This chain connects TRBV19 to TRBJ2-3, with a possible D match to TRBD1 (6 bases). Germline V gives CDR1 LNHDA, CDR2 SQIVND (reference sequence). The CDR3 runs to 13 residues. Trimming took off 10 bases at V and 0 bases at J, with 11 bases between the two ends. CDR3 DNA: TGTGCCACCAGGGGCAGAAGCACAGATACGCAGTATTTT. It codes for CATRGRSTDTQYF.

The chain links TRBV6-5 to TRBJ1-2; no reliable D call. CDR1 MNHEY and CDR2 SVGAGI come from the germline V gene. The V and J ends lost 0 bases and 3 bases respectively, with 11 bases between them. CDR3 length: 15 amino acids. This CDR3 reads CASSYSGGLDYGYTF. CDR3 nucleotide sequence: TGTGCCAGCAGTTACTCAGGCGGCCTCGACTATGGCTACACCTTC.

This chain connects TRBV7-6 to TRBJ1-2, with unresolved D. Trimming took 1 base from V and 14 from J, leaving 14 bases between them. Germline V gives CDR1 SGHVS, CDR2 FNYEAQ. The CDR3 covers 12 residues. In nucleotides, the CDR3 is TGTGCCAGCAGCTTAGGGGAGACGACTGCAACCTTC. Residues: CASSLGETTATF.

The chain joins TRBV6-2 or TRBV6-3 to TRBJ1-1, with D perhaps matching TRBD1 (6 bases). Germline CDR1 MNHEY, CDR2 SVGEGT. V was pared by 4 bases and J by 6 bases, with 15 bases between. CDR3 length equals 14 residues. The CDR3 bases are TGTGCCAGCAGTTTCCGCCGGACAGCATCTGAAGCTTTCTTT. Translated, it gives CASSFRRTASEAFF.

V gene TRBV3-1 (or the pseudogene TRBV3-2) combines with J gene TRBJ1-5; D is unresolved. Looked up from germline, CDR1 is LGHDT and CDR2 is YNNKEL (reference sequence). V lost 0 bases and J lost 1, with 7 bases in between. The CDR3 extends over 15 amino acids. Written as DNA, the CDR3 is TGTGCCAGCAGCCAAGATGGAGGCAGCAATCAGCCCCAGCATTTT. Translation gives CASSQDGGSNQPQHF.

The chain joins TRBV5-4 to TRBJ1-1; tentative D call: TRBD1 (6 bases). Germline V lookup: CDR1 SGHNT, CDR2 YYREEE (reference sequence). CDR3 size: 16 residues. The V end lost 0 bases, the J end lost 0 bases, and 12 bases lay between the germline ends. CDR3 sequence (DNA): TGTGCCAGCAGCTTGGCCGGGACATTTTTGAACACTGAAGCTTTCTTT. Protein: CASSLAGTFLNTEAFF.

The chain has TRBV4-1 and TRBJ2-1; the D gene is possibly TRBD2 (6 bases). V dropped 0 bases and J dropped 15 bases, with 21 bases sitting between them. The CDR3 contains 15 residues. CDR1 MGHRA and CDR2 YSYEKL come from the germline V gene. CDR3 sequence: CASSQDGGRTSRAFF. DNA for the CDR3: TGCGCCAGCAGCCAAGATGGCGGCCGCACTAGCAGGGCGTTCTTC.

The chain has TRBV7-9 and TRBJ1-6; TRBD1 aligns across 8 bases. V dropped 1 base and J dropped 3; count of bases not matched to a gene: 2. Germline V CDR1 and CDR2: SEHNR, FQNEAQ (reference sequence). The CDR3 has 16 residues. CDR3 in amino acids: CASSLGDRGYNSPLHF. The CDR3, as DNA: TGTGCCAGCAGCTTAGGAGACAGGGGCTATAATTCACCCCTCCACTTT.

V usage is TRBV10-1 and J usage is TRBJ1-5; TRBD1 aligns across 7 bases. The CDR3 covers 16 residues. Germline loops: CDR1 WNHNN, CDR2 SYGVQD (reference sequence). With V trimmed by 2 bases and J by 1 base, 5 bases remained unmatched. CDR3 in DNA: TGCGCCAGCAGTGAGATAGGGGGCCAAAGCAATCAGCCCCAGCATTTT. It translates to CASSEIGGQSNQPQHF.

V is TRBV28 and J is TRBJ2-7, with D perhaps TRBD1 (6 bases). This CDR3 is built from 15 residues. Germline V lookup: CDR1 MDHEN, CDR2 SYDVKM. Trimming took 5 bases from V and 0 from J, leaving 14 bases between them. DNA of the CDR3: TGTGCCAGCAGTCCCGGGACACCAAGCTCCTACGAGCAGTACTTC. Encoded protein: CASSPGTPSSYEQYF.

The rearrangement uses TRBV6-5 and TRBJ1-3, with no clear D. Trimming shortened V by 4 bases and J by 0 bases, and 10 bases separated the two germline ends. The germline V gene has CDR1 MNHEY and CDR2 SVGAGI. The CDR3 totals 15 residues. For the CDR3, the DNA is TGTGCCAGCAGTTCCCCGACAAACTCTGGAAACACCATATATTTT. It is translated as CASSSPTNSGNTIYF.

V is TRBV7-9 and J is TRBJ2-1; TRBD1 matches at 7 bases. The length of the CDR3 is 13 residues. The germline V gene encodes CDR1 SEHNR and CDR2 FQNEAQ (reference sequence). The V and J ends lost 6 bases and 7 bases, in that order; junction bases with no gene match: 6. The CDR3 nucleotides are TGTGCCAGCAGGTACGACAGGGCTAATGAGCAGTTCTTC. Translated: CASRYDRANEQFF.

The chain employs TRBV30 and TRBJ1-4; 8 bases are shared with TRBD1. V shed 3 bases, J shed 7 bases, and the junction held 4 bases outside the gene matches. The CDR3 has 13 residues. CDR1 is GTSNPN, CDR2 SVGIG, per germline (reference sequence). The DNA of the CDR3 is TGTGCCTGGAGATCCAGGGGGCCTGAAAAACTGTTTTTT. Encoded protein: CAWRSRGPEKLFF.